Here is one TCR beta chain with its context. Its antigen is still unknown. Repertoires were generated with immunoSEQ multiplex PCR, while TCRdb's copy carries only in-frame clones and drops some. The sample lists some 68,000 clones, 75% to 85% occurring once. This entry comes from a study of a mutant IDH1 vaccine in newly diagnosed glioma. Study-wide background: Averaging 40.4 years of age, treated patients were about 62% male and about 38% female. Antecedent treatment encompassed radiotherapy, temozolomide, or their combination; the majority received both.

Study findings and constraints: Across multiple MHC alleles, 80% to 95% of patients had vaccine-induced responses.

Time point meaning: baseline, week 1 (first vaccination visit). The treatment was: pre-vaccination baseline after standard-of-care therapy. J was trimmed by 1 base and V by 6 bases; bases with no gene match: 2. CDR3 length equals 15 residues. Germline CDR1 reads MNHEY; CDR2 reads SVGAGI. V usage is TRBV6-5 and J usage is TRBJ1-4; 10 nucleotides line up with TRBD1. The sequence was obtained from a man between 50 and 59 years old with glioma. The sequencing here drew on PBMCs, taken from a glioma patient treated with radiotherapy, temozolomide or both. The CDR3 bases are TGTGCCAGCAGAGACAGGGGGCAAACTAATGAAAAACTGTTTTTT. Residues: CASRDRGQTNEKLFF.